Below, 9 T cell receptor beta chains from the same sample are listed, as sequenced in a study of T cell changes during pregnancy in multiple sclerosis. Data came from immunoSEQ multiplex PCR; TCRdb stores just in-frame clones and leaves some out. The profile covers approximately 130,000 clones, with roughly 95% appearing a single time and about 0.45% taken by the ten largest. The specimen was peripheral blood, collected after pregnancy. All receptors come from a female donor with multiple sclerosis, enrolled in a pregnancy study.

This clone was recorded once. J is TRBJ2-6 and V is TRBV27; D is possibly TRBD2 (5 bases). The germline gives CDR1 MNHEY, CDR2 SMNVEV (reference sequence). V gave up 0 bases and J gave up 2 bases, with 8 bases separating them. This CDR3 has 16 amino acids. Here the CDR3 DNA reads TGTGCCAGCAGTTTATCATCGGGGACTGGGGCCAACGTCCTGACTTTC. Translation: CASSLSSGTGANVLTF.

The gene calls are TRBV15 and TRBJ2-5; the D gene is possibly TRBD2 (7 bases). V dropped 3 bases and J dropped 2 bases, with 22 bases sitting between them. This CDR3 has 18 amino acids. The germline gives CDR1 LNHNV, CDR2 YYDKDF (reference sequence). The CDR3 region has the DNA TGTGCCACCAGCAGCCTTGATGGGGGCGGGAGTTTACAAGAGACCCAGTACTTC. Its protein product is CATSSLDGGGSLQETQYF.

The rearrangement joins TRBV6-5 to TRBJ2-7; perhaps TRBD1 as D (6 bases). The germline CDR1 and CDR2 sequences are MNHEY and SVGAGI. The CDR3 is made up of 13 amino acids. Trimming removed 6 bases at V and 6 bases at J, with 15 bases between. CDR3 nucleotides: TGTGCCAGCAGGGGCTGGGAAGGGGGCGAGCAGTACTTC. Translating it yields CASRGWEGGEQYF.

The V call is TRBV5-6, the J call TRBJ2-1; D unresolved. The V gene lost 3 bases and the J gene lost 5 bases, with 18 bases spanning the gap. CDR3 size: 16 residues. Germline V lookup: CDR1 SGHDT, CDR2 YYEEEE. The CDR3 protein is CASSSPGDNLHNEQFF. The CDR3 coding sequence is TGTGCCAGCAGCTCCCCCGGTGACAACCTCCACAATGAGCAGTTCTTC.

This clone was recorded once. The V and J genes are TRBV5-4 and TRBJ2-7; D is ambiguous. Between the trimmed V and J ends, which lost 4 bases and 0 bases, there was a span of 8 bases. The germline gives CDR1 SGHNT, CDR2 YYREEE (reference sequence). This CDR3 has 13 amino acids. The CDR3 reads CASSPESSYEQYF. For the CDR3, the DNA is TGTGCCAGCAGCCCTGAGAGCTCCTACGAGCAGTACTTC.

This clone appeared a few times. The gene calls are TRBV5-1 and TRBJ2-7; TRBD1 matches at 8 bases. Germline-derived CDR1 and CDR2 are SGHRS and YFSETQ. V lost 4 bases and J lost 3; bases outside the gene matches: 9. The CDR3 has 15 residues. The CDR3, as DNA: TGCGCCAGCAGCGAGTTCCAGGGGGCTGGCTACGAGCAGTACTTC. It codes for CASSEFQGAGYEQYF.

This chain uses TRBV5-1 with TRBJ2-3, with 15 bases aligning to TRBD2. The germline V gene encodes CDR1 SGHRS and CDR2 YFSETQ. The CDR3 has 18 residues. V shed 3 bases and J 0 bases; nucleotides not matched to a gene: 5. The CDR3 DNA is TGCGCCAGCAGCTCGGGACTAGCGGGAGGCACTAGCACAGATACGCAGTATTTT. This translates into CASSSGLAGGTSTDTQYF.

The CDR3 sequence: CASFYSGRIDTQYF. In nucleotides, the CDR3 is TGTGCCAGCTTCTATAGCGGGAGGATAGATACGCAGTATTTT. J is TRBJ2-3 and V is TRBV5-4; 10 positions match TRBD2. The CDR3 has 14 amino acids. The junction had 7 bases not matched to a gene; V was cut back by 7 bases and J by 5 bases. Germline V gene data show CDR1 as SGHNT and CDR2 as YYREEE (reference sequence).

The chain carries TRBV7-8 and TRBJ2-1, with 10 bases aligning to TRBD2. From germline, CDR1 is SGHVS and CDR2 FQNEAQ. This CDR3 comprises 14 residues. The J segment lost 7 bases and the V segment lost 5 bases, leaving 5 bases of the junction unmatched. The CDR3 here is CASSRTSGYNEQFF. Written as DNA, the CDR3 is TGTGCCAGCAGCCGGACTAGCGGCTATAATGAGCAGTTCTTC.